Each of the 9 T cell receptor beta chains below was sequenced from the same sample in a study of tumor-infiltrating lymphocytes in primary liver carcinoma. Starting material of approximately 500 ng total RNA yielded TCR beta cDNA via a constant-region primer. Sequencing libraries for TCR beta derived from three nested multiplex PCR rounds that used slightly modified ARM-PCR. The first two PCR rounds used TRBV1-TRBV30 forward primers with a C-beta reverse primer, 9 to 10 cycles each. TCRdb re-derived calls from the multiplex PCR reads in MiXCR, one entry per CDR3 protein. The table lists about 300,000 distinct CDR3 sequences, over 55% of them singletons. Unsorted whole blood supplied the blood RNA, and germline DNA was isolated too. Specimen: peripheral blood. These receptors were collected from a man in his forties or fifties with primary liver carcinoma and hepatitis B virus infection.

This clonotype was counted a few times. The chain carries TRBV30 and TRBJ1-2; D unclear. Germline loops: CDR1 GTSNPN, CDR2 SVGIG (reference sequence). The CDR3 is made up of 12 amino acids. V shed 2 bases and J shed 8 bases, with 12 bases lying between them. CDR3 protein: CAWSLPQKGYTF. DNA of the CDR3: TGTGCCTGGAGTTTGCCGCAAAAGGGCTACACCTTC. Filled out from reference TRBV30 and TRBJ1-2, the complete variable domain reads SQTIHQWPATLVQPVGSPLSLECTVEGTSNPNLYWYRQAAGRGLQLLFYSVGIGQISSEVPQNLSASRPQDRQFILSSKKLLLSDSGFYLCAWSLPQKGYTFGSGTRLTVV.

This clonotype was observed a handful of times. A much larger clone differs from this one at a single base, so this may be a read error. V gene TRBV6-5 combines with J gene TRBJ2-3; possible D gene TRBD2, 5 bases. Per the germline V gene, CDR1 is MNHEY and CDR2 is SVGAGI. CDR3 size: 15 residues. The CDR3 DNA follows: TGTGCCGGCAGTACACCTGGACTGTACACAGATACGCAGTATTTT. Amino acid sequence: CAGSTPGLYTDTQYF.

This clonotype appeared many times. The rearrangement uses TRBV6-1 and TRBJ2-2; 10 nucleotides line up with TRBD1. Germline V gene data show CDR1 as MNHNS and CDR2 as SASEGT. Trimming cost V 11 bases and J 7 bases; bases outside gene matches: 7. The CDR3 consists of 13 residues. The CDR3 DNA follows: TGTGCCTCAAGGACAGGGGGTATCGGGGAGCTGTTTTTT. Translating gives CASRTGGIGELFF.

This clonotype was picked up many times. The CDR3 here is CAISEDGTRGNWEQFF. CDR3 DNA: TGTGCCATCAGTGAGGATGGGACACGGGGGAACTGGGAGCAGTTCTTC. The gene calls are TRBV10-3 and TRBJ2-1; D possibly uses TRBD1 or TRBD2 (6 bases each). CDR1 and CDR2 (germline): ENHRY, SYGVKD. V lost 2 bases to trimming and J lost 10 bases, with 21 bases between them. The CDR3 is 16 residues long.

In the case of this clonotype: The CDR3 end shows no conserved phenylalanine or tryptophan, and so a read error is likely. The rearrangement uses TRBV7-9 and TRBJ1-4; TRBD1 aligns across 9 bases. With V trimmed by 3 bases and J by 8 bases, 4 bases remained unmatched. Germline V gene data show CDR1 as SEHNR and CDR2 as FQNEAQ (reference sequence). The CDR3 sequence is 14 residues long. In nucleotides, the CDR3 is TGTGCCAGCAGCTTGGGACAGGGATTAGAAAAACTGTTTATT. This gives the protein CASSLGQGLEKLFI.

Comments on this clonotype: The CDR3 carries no conserved terminal phenylalanine or tryptophan, so it likely arises from a read error. The chain joins TRBV6-6 to TRBJ2-3; TRBD1 is a possible D gene (6 bases). Germline CDR1 reads MNHNY; CDR2 reads SVGAGI (reference sequence). CDR3 length: 15 residues. Trimming removed 5 bases at V and 5 bases at J, with 17 bases between. The CDR3 DNA is TGTGCCAGCAGTAACCACCGGGACAACATAGATACGCAGTATCTT. This gives the protein CASSNHRDNIDTQYL.

Concerning this clonotype: This could be a read error, since a much larger clone is one nucleotide away. Given the absence of the conserved phenylalanine or tryptophan at the CDR3 end, a read error is likely. The J gene is TRBJ2-3, the V gene TRBV10-3; 8 bases map to TRBD1. This CDR3 contains 15 residues. After removal of 2 bases from V and 4 bases from J, the junction contained 5 bases not matched to a gene. Germline V gene lookup returns CDR1 ENHRY and CDR2 SYGVKD. Here the CDR3 reads CAISEPQGEADTQYL. CDR3 DNA: TGTGCCATCAGTGAGCCACAGGGGGAGGCAGATACGCAGTATTTG.

With respect to this clonotype: A much larger clone sits a single nucleotide away, making a read error possible. This chain joins TRBV4-1 and TRBJ1-2, with a weak D call TRBD1 (5 bases). The germline V gene encodes CDR1 MGHRA and CDR2 YSYEKL. V was cut by 1 base and J by 2 bases, with 11 bases left in between. This CDR3 spans 15 amino acids. The CDR3 nucleotides are TGCGCCAGCAGCCAAGGGGGGTGCGTGAACTATGGCTACACCTTC. This sequence encodes CASSQGGCVNYGYTF.

Many counts were recorded for this clonotype. The chain has TRBV30 and TRBJ1-2; D is uncertain. The germline CDR1 and CDR2 sequences are GTSNPN and SVGIG (reference sequence). The CDR3 has 10 amino acids. Trimming took 3 bases from V and 2 from J, leaving 1 base between them. CDR3 amino acids: CAWRNYGYTF. The DNA for the CDR3 is TGTGCCTGGAGGAACTATGGCTACACCTTC.